The rows below give T cell receptor beta chains drawn from one sample of a study of T cells in Graves' hyperthyroidism and ophthalmopathy. TCRdb processed the multiplex PCR reads anew with MiXCR; each CDR3 protein has one entry. Seen here are around 420,000 distinct CDR3 sequences, 12% to 15% observed once, and the top ten hold about 5%. Sequencing was carried out using blood. Receptor source: a woman aged 18 to 35 with Graves' hyperthyroidism. Each CDR3 is given with its conserved first and last residue. D genes are given only for firm matches. Clone size is shown for a subset of rows, as once, few, many or a class of expanded clone.

CASSGGTPSEQYF	TGTGCCAGCAGTGGGGGAACGCCGTCCGAGCAGTACTTC	NA	TRBJ2-7	TRBV25-1	NA
CATSEYLGSNTGELFF	TGTGCCACCAGTGAATATCTTGGATCGAACACCGGGGAGCTGTTTTTT	NA	TRBJ2-2	TRBV24-1	NA
CSVLRDRENIQYF	TGCAGCGTCCTCCGGGACAGGGAGAACATTCAGTACTTC	many	TRBJ2-4	TRBV29-1	TRBD1
CASSARNRGDYGYTF	TGTGCCAGCAGCGCCCGGAACAGGGGGGACTATGGCTACACCTTC	NA	TRBJ1-2	TRBV9	TRBD1
CASSWGSAYEQYF	TGTGCCAGCAGCTGGGGGAGCGCCTACGAGCAGTACTTC	few	TRBJ2-7	TRBV7-2	NA
CASSYELEYEQYF	TGTGCCAGCAGTTATGAGTTAGAATACGAGCAGTACTTC	many	TRBJ2-7	TRBV6-1	NA
CASSLEALTEAFF	TGCGCCAGCAGCTTGGAGGCGCTCACTGAAGCTTTCTTT	many	TRBJ1-1	TRBV5-1	NA
CAWSVRNTEAFF	TGTGCCTGGAGTGTACGGAACACTGAAGCTTTCTTT	NA	TRBJ1-1	TRBV30	NA
CASILDRGNTEAFF	TGTGCCAGCATCCTAGACAGGGGGAACACTGAAGCTTTCTTT	many	TRBJ1-1	TRBV12-3/TRBV12-4	TRBD1
CASSYGRGREAFF	TGTGCCAGCAGTTACGGCAGGGGGCGAGAAGCTTTCTTT	many	TRBJ1-1	TRBV6-5	TRBD1
CASSSPGLAVYNEQFF	TGTGCCAGCAGTTCACCGGGACTAGCGGTCTACAATGAGCAGTTCTTC	many	TRBJ2-1	TRBV28	TRBD2
CASGDRSNYEQYF	TGTGCCAGCGGGGACAGAAGCAATTACGAGCAGTACTTC	many	TRBJ2-7	TRBV12-3/TRBV12-4	TRBD1
CASSVGPTYEQYF	TGTGCCAGCAGCGTAGGACCTACCTACGAGCAGTACTTC	many	TRBJ2-7	TRBV9	NA
CASSQERGSSYNEQFF	TGCGCCAGCAGCCAAGAGAGGGGGAGCTCCTACAATGAGCAGTTCTTC	few	TRBJ2-1	TRBV4-1	NA
CASSPAGAHGTDTQYF	TGTGCCAGCAGTCCCGCCGGGGCCCACGGCACAGATACGCAGTATTTT	many	TRBJ2-3	TRBV28	NA
CASSYSKPWTNTYEQYF	TGTGCCAGCAGTTACTCGAAACCCTGGACGAACACCTACGAGCAGTACTTC	many	TRBJ2-7	TRBV6-6	NA
CATSRATDRNYEQYF	TGTGCCACCAGCAGAGCCACGGACAGGAACTACGAGCAGTACTTC	many	TRBJ2-7	TRBV15	TRBD1
CASSETGTNEKLFF	TGTGCCAGCAGTGAAACGGGGACTAATGAAAAACTGTTTTTT	few	TRBJ1-4	TRBV2	NA
CASSLERGPHSDGYTF	TGCGCCAGCAGCTTGGAAAGGGGGCCCCACTCGGATGGCTACACCTTC	many	TRBJ1-2	TRBV5-1	TRBD1
CASSSMNGQETQYF	TGTGCCAGCAGCTCAATGAATGGCCAAGAGACCCAGTACTTC	many	TRBJ2-5	TRBV11-3	NA
CASSLERGDEETQYF	TGTGCCAGCAGCTTGGAGCGGGGGGATGAAGAGACCCAGTACTTC	many	TRBJ2-5	TRBV5-4	TRBD2
CSVEDPINRGLAFF	TGCAGCGTTGAAGACCCCATAAACAGGGGATTAGCTTTCTTT	few	TRBJ1-1	TRBV29-1	TRBD1
CASGGQFGDEQFF	TGTGCTAGTGGTGGACAGTTCGGCGATGAGCAGTTCTTC	NA	TRBJ2-1	TRBV12-5	NA
CASSLLAGIPDTQYF	TGTGCCAGCAGTTTGCTAGCGGGAATCCCAGATACGCAGTATTTT	many	TRBJ2-3	TRBV12-3/TRBV12-4	TRBD2
CATLLGYGYTF	TGTGCCACCCTGCTGGGCTATGGCTACACCTTC	NA	TRBJ1-2	TRBV28	NA
CASSIWRNQPQHF	TGTGCCAGCAGTATTTGGCGCAATCAGCCCCAGCATTTT	many	TRBJ1-5	TRBV27	NA
CASSLLAGVRPNEQFF	TGTGCCAGCAGTTTACTAGCGGGAGTACGGCCCAATGAGCAGTTCTTC	many	TRBJ2-1	TRBV6-2/TRBV6-3	TRBD2
CASSWTSGRGLRNEQFF	TGTGCCAGCAGTTGGACTAGCGGGAGAGGGCTTAGGAATGAGCAGTTCTTC	many	TRBJ2-1	TRBV2	TRBD2
CASSYRPDSSYEQYF	TGTGCCAGCAGTTACCGCCCAGACTCTTCCTACGAGCAGTACTTC	many	TRBJ2-7	TRBV6-5	NA
CASSYSNGEPFF	TGTGCCAGCAGTTACTCGAACGGTGAACCTTTCTTT	many	TRBJ1-1	TRBV6-5	NA
CASSSSGLAVGGETQYF	TGTGCCAGCAGTTCCTCTGGACTAGCGGTCGGAGGAGAGACCCAGTACTTC	NA	TRBJ2-5	TRBV28	TRBD2
CATSDPSGQGDEQFF	TGTGCCACCAGTGACCCTAGCGGGCAGGGGGATGAGCAGTTCTTC	many	TRBJ2-1	TRBV24-1	NA
CSARRDDRLFF	TGCAGCGCGCGGAGGGACGACAGGCTGTTTTTT	NA	TRBJ2-2	TRBV20-1	NA
CASSFSGPTYNEQFF	TGTGCCAGCAGCTTTAGCGGGCCTACCTACAATGAGCAGTTCTTC	many	TRBJ2-1	TRBV7-6	TRBD2
CASSGGTSGNNEQFF	TGTGCCAGCAGTGGGGGGACTAGCGGGAACAATGAGCAGTTCTTC	many	TRBJ2-1	TRBV2	TRBD2
CASSLEGQGRYEQYF	TGTGCCAGCAGTTTAGAAGGACAGGGACGGTACGAGCAGTACTTC	many	TRBJ2-7	TRBV6-2/TRBV6-3	TRBD1
CASSLQGLGPEQYF	TGTGCCAGCAGCTTACAGGGTTTGGGTCCCGAGCAGTACTTC	many	TRBJ2-7	TRBV5-6	NA
CASSFEGVGLAGGDTQYF	TGTGCCAGCAGTTTCGAAGGGGTTGGGCTAGCGGGAGGAGATACGCAGTATTTT	many	TRBJ2-3	TRBV28	TRBD2
CASSSSTGGKGKLFF	TGTGCCAGCAGCTCCTCGACAGGGGGCAAAGGAAAACTGTTTTTT	many	TRBJ1-4	TRBV7-2	TRBD1
CASSVEGSGITGELFF	TGTGCCAGCAGCGTAGAAGGTAGCGGGATTACCGGGGAGCTGTTTTTT	NA	TRBJ2-2	TRBV9	TRBD2
CASSPAPGLAGLYEQYF	TGTGCCAGCAGCCCCGCGCCGGGACTAGCGGGCCTCTACGAGCAGTACTTC	many	TRBJ2-7	TRBV7-8	TRBD2
CSAYKLDMSSYEQYF	TGCAGTGCCTATAAACTCGATATGAGCTCCTACGAGCAGTACTTC	many	TRBJ2-7	TRBV20-1	NA
CSARWPGDEQYF	TGCAGTGCTAGATGGCCAGGGGACGAGCAGTACTTC	many	TRBJ2-7	TRBV20-1	NA
CASSSTGTGANVLTF	TGTGCCAGCAGCTCTACAGGGACCGGGGCCAACGTCCTGACTTTC	NA	TRBJ2-6	TRBV28	NA
CASSLGGPETLTYNEQFF	TGTGCCAGCAGCTTGGGTGGGCCAGAAACCCTAACCTACAATGAGCAGTTCTTC	NA	TRBJ2-1	TRBV5-6	NA
CASTLLGGEINEQFF	TGTGCCAGCACCCTCCTAGGGGGAGAGATCAATGAGCAGTTCTTC	many	TRBJ2-1	TRBV6-2/TRBV6-3	NA
CAWSMGTGSYEQYF	TGTGCCTGGAGTATGGGAACCGGGTCCTACGAGCAGTACTTC	many	TRBJ2-7	TRBV30	NA
CASGELAGARGEQFF	TGTGCCAGCGGCGAACTAGCGGGGGCTAGGGGTGAGCAGTTCTTC	few	TRBJ2-1	TRBV7-8	TRBD2
CASSLRTQYNEQFF	TGTGCCAGCAGCTTGAGGACTCAATACAATGAGCAGTTCTTC	many	TRBJ2-1	TRBV7-9	NA
CASSLVAGGDTDTQYF	TGTGCCAGCAGCTTGGTAGCGGGAGGCGACACAGATACGCAGTATTTT	few	TRBJ2-3	TRBV5-4	TRBD2
CASSDRGLGTEAFF	TGTGCCAGCAGTGATAGGGGATTGGGCACTGAAGCTTTCTTT	many	TRBJ1-1	TRBV6-1	NA
CSGTTSGRYNEQFF	TGCAGTGGCACGACTAGCGGGAGGTACAATGAGCAGTTCTTC	many	TRBJ2-1	TRBV20-1	TRBD2
CASSKGQRPNQPQHF	TGTGCCAGCAGCAAGGGACAGCGACCCAATCAGCCCCAGCATTTT	NA	TRBJ1-5	TRBV7-3	TRBD1
CSAPQEGARLSGELFF	TGCAGTGCCCCTCAGGAGGGGGCGCGTTTATCCGGGGAGCTGTTTTTT	many	TRBJ2-2	TRBV20-1	NA
CAIGTGTNENLFF	TGTGCCATCGGGACAGGAACTAATGAAAACCTGTTTTTT	many	TRBJ1-4	TRBV10-3	TRBD1